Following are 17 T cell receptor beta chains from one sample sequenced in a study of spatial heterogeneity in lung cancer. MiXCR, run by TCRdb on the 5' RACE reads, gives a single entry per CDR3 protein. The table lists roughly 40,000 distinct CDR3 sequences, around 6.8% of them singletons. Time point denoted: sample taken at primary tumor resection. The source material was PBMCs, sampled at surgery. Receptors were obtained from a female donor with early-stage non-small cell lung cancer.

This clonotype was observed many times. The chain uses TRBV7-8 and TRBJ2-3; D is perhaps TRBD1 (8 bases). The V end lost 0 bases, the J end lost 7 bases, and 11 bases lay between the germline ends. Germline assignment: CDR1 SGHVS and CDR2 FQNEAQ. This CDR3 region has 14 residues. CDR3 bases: TGTGCCAGCAGCTTAGCACAGGGGGGGAATACGCAGTATTTT. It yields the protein CASSLAQGGNTQYF.

CDR3 sequence (DNA): TGTGCCAGCATTTCACAGGGAATGAACACTGAAGCTTTCTTT. It yields the protein CASISQGMNTEAFF. The chain combines TRBV6-5 with TRBJ1-1, with TRBD1 as a possible D gene (6 bases). V lost 7 bases and J 0 bases, leaving 12 bases between the germline ends. This CDR3 is 14 amino acids long. Germline CDR1 and CDR2: MNHEY and SVGAGI.

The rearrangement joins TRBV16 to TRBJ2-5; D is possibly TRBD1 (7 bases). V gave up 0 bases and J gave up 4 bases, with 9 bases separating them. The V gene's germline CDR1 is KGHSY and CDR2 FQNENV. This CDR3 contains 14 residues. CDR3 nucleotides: TGTGCCAGCAGCCAATCCCAGGGGGGAGAGACCCAGTACTTC. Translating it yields CASSQSQGGETQYF.

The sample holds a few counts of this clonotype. CDR3 region: CASSHARLAGGISTDTQYF. The CDR3, as DNA: TGTGCCAGCAGCCACGCTAGACTAGCGGGGGGTATTAGCACAGATACGCAGTATTTT. The gene calls are TRBV3-1 and TRBJ2-3; 13 nucleotides match TRBD2. Germline CDR1 is LGHDT and CDR2 is YNNKEL (reference sequence). CDR3 length: 19 residues. Unmatched junction bases numbered 9, after V lost 3 bases and J lost 0 bases.

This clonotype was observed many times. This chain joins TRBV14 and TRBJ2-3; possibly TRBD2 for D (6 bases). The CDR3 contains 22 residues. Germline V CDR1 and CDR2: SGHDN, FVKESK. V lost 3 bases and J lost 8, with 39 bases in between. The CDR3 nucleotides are TGTGCCAGCAGCCACCCCACCGACAGAGGCTACTTCTGGGACTCCCCGGCGGGTACGCAGTATTTT. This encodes CASSHPTDRGYFWDSPAGTQYF.

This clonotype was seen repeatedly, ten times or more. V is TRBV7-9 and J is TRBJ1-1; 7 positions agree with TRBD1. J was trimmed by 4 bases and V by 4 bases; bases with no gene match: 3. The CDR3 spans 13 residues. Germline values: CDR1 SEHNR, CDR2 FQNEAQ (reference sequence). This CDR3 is CASSSQGPTEAFF. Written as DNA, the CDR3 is TGTGCCAGCAGCTCACAGGGGCCCACTGAAGCTTTCTTT.

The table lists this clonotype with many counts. The CDR3 sequence: CAISESPGSSTDTQYF. The CDR3 DNA reads TGTGCCATCAGTGAGTCGCCGGGGTCTAGCACAGATACGCAGTATTTT. V usage is TRBV10-3 and J usage is TRBJ2-3, with D possibly being TRBD2 (5 bases). Germline CDR1 ENHRY, CDR2 SYGVKD. The CDR3 consists of 16 residues. Trimming removed 0 bases from V and 0 bases from J, with 10 bases in between.

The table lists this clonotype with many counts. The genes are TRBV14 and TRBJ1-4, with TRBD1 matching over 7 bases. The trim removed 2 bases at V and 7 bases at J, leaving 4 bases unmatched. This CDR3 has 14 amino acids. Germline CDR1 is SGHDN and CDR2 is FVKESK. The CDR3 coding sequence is TGTGCCAGCAGCCAACTGACAGGGATTGAAAAACTGTTTTTT. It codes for CASSQLTGIEKLFF.

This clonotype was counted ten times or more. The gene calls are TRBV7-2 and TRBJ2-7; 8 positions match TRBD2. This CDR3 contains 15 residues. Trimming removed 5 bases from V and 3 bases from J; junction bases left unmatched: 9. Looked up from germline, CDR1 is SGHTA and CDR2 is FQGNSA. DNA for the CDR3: TGTGCCAGCAGCCCCCCGGGACTAGGAATCTACGAGCAGTACTTC. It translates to CASSPPGLGIYEQYF.

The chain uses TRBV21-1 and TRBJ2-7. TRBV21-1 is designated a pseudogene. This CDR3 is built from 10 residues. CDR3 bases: TGTGCCAGCGACACCTACGAGCAGTACTTC. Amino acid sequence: CASDTYEQYF.

Here the CDR3 reads CSVEVGGGETQYF. The CDR3, as DNA: TGCAGCGTTGAAGTGGGGGGCGGTGAGACCCAGTACTTC. This sequence joins TRBV29-1 and TRBJ2-5; the D call may be TRBD1 or TRBD2 (6 bases each). The germline V gene has CDR1 SQVTM and CDR2 ANQGSEA. The V end lost 1 base, the J end lost 5 bases, and 11 bases lay between the germline ends. This CDR3 spans 13 amino acids.

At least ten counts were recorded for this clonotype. CDR3 sequence reads: CASSSTSGGTDTQYF. DNA of the CDR3: TGTGCCAGCAGTTCGACTAGCGGGGGCACAGATACGCAGTATTTT. The chain uses TRBV2 and TRBJ2-3, with 11 positions matching TRBD2. Germline V gives CDR1 SNHLY, CDR2 FYNNEI. The V and J ends lost 5 bases and 1 base, in that order; junction bases with no gene match: 2. The CDR3 is 15 amino acids.

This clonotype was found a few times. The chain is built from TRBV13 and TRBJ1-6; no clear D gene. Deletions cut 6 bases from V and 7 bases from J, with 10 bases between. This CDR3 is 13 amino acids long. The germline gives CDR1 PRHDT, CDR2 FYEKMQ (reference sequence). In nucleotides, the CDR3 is TGTGCCAGCAGTCTTACAGAAAATTCACCCCTCCACTTT. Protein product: CASSLTENSPLHF. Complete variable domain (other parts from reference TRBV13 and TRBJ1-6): AAGVIQSPRHLIKEKRETATLKCYPIPRHDTVYWYQQGPGQDPQFLISFYEKMQSDKGSIPDRFSAQQFSDYHSELNMSSLELGDSALYFCASSLTENSPLHFGNGTRLTVT.

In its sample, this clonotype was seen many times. The CDR3 loop is CASSFMGVETEAFF. CDR3 in DNA: TGTGCCAGCAGTTTTATGGGGGTGGAGACTGAAGCTTTCTTT. J is TRBJ1-1 and V is TRBV12-3 or TRBV12-4; possible D gene TRBD1, 5 bases. CDR3 length: 14 residues. Deletions cut 3 bases from V and 5 bases from J, with 13 bases between.

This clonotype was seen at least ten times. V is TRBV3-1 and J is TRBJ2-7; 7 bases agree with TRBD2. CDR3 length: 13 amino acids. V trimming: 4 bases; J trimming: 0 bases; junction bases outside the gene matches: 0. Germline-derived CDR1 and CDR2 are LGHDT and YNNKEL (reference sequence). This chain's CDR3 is CASSRTSSYEQYF. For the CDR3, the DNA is TGTGCCAGCAGCCGGACTAGCTCCTACGAGCAGTACTTC.

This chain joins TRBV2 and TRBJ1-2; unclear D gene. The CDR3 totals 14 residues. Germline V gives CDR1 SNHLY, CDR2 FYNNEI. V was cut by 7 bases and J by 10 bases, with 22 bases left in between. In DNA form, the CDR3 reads TGTGCCAGCACCCCGCCCGGCGGAGCTTACCACTACACCTTC. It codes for CASTPPGGAYHYTF.

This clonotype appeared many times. The CDR3 DNA reads as TGTGCCAGCAGTCCCGGACAGGGGGGCCAGCCCCAGCATTTT. Translated: CASSPGQGGQPQHF. The chain is built from TRBV28 and TRBJ1-5, with 10 bases aligning to TRBD1. The germline gives CDR1 MDHEN, CDR2 SYDVKM. The CDR3 length is 14 residues. V lost 5 bases and J lost 7; bases outside the gene matches: 5.